This entry lists 32 T cell receptor beta chains sequenced from one sample in a study of OX40 agonist ivuxolimab in advanced cancers. Profiled with immunoSEQ multiplex PCR; TCRdb holds only in-frame clones, not every one. Counted here are around 60,000 clones, approximately 84% occurring once; the ten biggest clones make up roughly 2%. The sequencing used CD4+ or CD8+ T cells sorted from blood, collected in a trial of the OX40 agonist ivuxolimab. The source is an adult with an advanced solid tumor such as melanoma, head and neck, liver or kidney cancer.

The chain uses TRBV29-1 and TRBJ1-1, with D uncertain. Deletions cut 6 bases from V and 3 bases from J, with 11 bases between. Germline CDR1 SQVTM, CDR2 ANQGSEA. This CDR3 region has 12 residues. CDR3 coding DNA: TGCAGCGTCTATGGACGGGACACTGAAGCTTTCTTT. It yields the protein CSVYGRDTEAFF.

This clone was seen a few times. The CDR3 spells CASSATGQGRFNYGYTF. The CDR3 DNA is TGTGCCAGCAGCGCCACGGGACAGGGACGATTTAACTATGGCTACACCTTC. The chain joins TRBV9 to TRBJ1-2; 9 bases match TRBD1. The V segment lost 3 bases and the J segment 1 base; nucleotides outside the gene matches: 10. The CDR3 is made up of 17 amino acids. CDR1 and CDR2 (germline): SGDLS, YYNGEE.

The gene calls are TRBV7-9 and TRBJ2-7; perhaps TRBD2 as D (6 bases). CDR3 length: 15 residues. Germline CDR1 SEHNR, CDR2 FQNEAQ (reference sequence). V was shortened by 5 bases and J by 4 bases, with 18 bases between the two germline ends. CDR3 in DNA: TGTGCCAGCAGCCGTACGGGAGTTCAGAGGTACGAGCAGTACTTC. Amino acid sequence: CASSRTGVQRYEQYF.

J is TRBJ2-1 and V is TRBV7-2; tentatively, D is TRBD2 (7 bases). Trimming stripped 3 bases from V and 7 bases from J, with 19 bases between. The CDR3 loop spans 16 amino acids. Germline V gene lookup returns CDR1 SGHTA and CDR2 FQGNSA. The chain's CDR3 is CASSFLSGGLGNEQFF. The CDR3 DNA reads TGTGCCAGCAGCTTCCTGTCGGGGGGCCTGGGAAATGAGCAGTTCTTC.

This clone was observed a single time. This chain joins TRBV6-1 and TRBJ2-1, with 7 bases identical to TRBD1. The germline gives CDR1 MNHNS, CDR2 SASEGT. The CDR3 has 14 residues. Trimming at V came to 7 bases and at J to 7 bases, leaving 10 bases not matched to a gene. The CDR3 is CASTLPTGRNEQFF. CDR3 nucleotide sequence: TGTGCCAGCACCCTACCGACAGGGCGGAATGAGCAGTTCTTC.

The V call is TRBV2, the J call TRBJ2-5; the D gene is possibly TRBD1 (5 bases). Germline CDR1 and CDR2: SNHLY and FYNNEI. V lost 6 bases and J 0 bases, leaving 8 bases between the germline ends. The CDR3 extends over 13 amino acids. The CDR3 sequence is CASSQDNQETQYF. The CDR3 DNA reads TGTGCCAGCAGCCAGGACAACCAAGAGACCCAGTACTTC.

The CDR3 is CASSPSSGSRETQYF. The CDR3 DNA sequence: TGTGCCAGCAGCCCCTCCTCGGGGAGCCGGGAGACCCAGTACTTC. The V and J genes are TRBV13 and TRBJ2-5; D is possibly TRBD2 (5 bases). This CDR3 has 15 amino acids. The germline V gene encodes CDR1 PRHDT and CDR2 FYEKMQ (reference sequence). V was cut by 5 bases and J by 5 bases, with 18 bases left in between.

CDR3 in amino acids: CASSQPGGRVTDTQYF. CDR3 DNA: TGTGCCAGCAGCCAACCGGGCGGGAGGGTAACAGATACGCAGTATTTT. The genes are TRBV14 and TRBJ2-3; 9 nucleotides line up with TRBD2. Losses at the gene ends were 2 bases for V and 3 bases for J; bases not matched to a gene: 6. The germline V gene encodes CDR1 SGHDN and CDR2 FVKESK. This CDR3 spans 16 amino acids. Drawing the rest from reference TRBV14 and TRBJ2-3, the complete variable domain is EAGVTQFPSHSVIEKGQTVTLRCDPISGHDNLYWYRRVMGKEIKFLLHFVKESKQDESGMPNNRFLAERTGGTYSTLKVQPAELEDSGVYFCASSQPGGRVTDTQYFGPGTRLTVL.

The CDR3 is CASSLVGLNDIFF. The DNA of the CDR3 is TGTGCCAGCAGTTTAGTTGGGCTGAATGATATTTTCTTC. The genes are TRBV28 and TRBJ2-1; D not resolved. From germline, CDR1 is MDHEN and CDR2 SYDVKM. The CDR3 runs to 13 residues. Trimming removed 2 bases at V and 16 bases at J, with 18 bases between. Together with reference TRBV28 and TRBJ2-1, the CDR3 gives the full variable domain: DVKVTQSSRYLVKRTGEKVFLECVQDMDHENMFWYRQDPGLGLRLIYFSYDVKMKEKGDIPEGYSVSREKKERFSLILESASTNQTSMYLCASSLVGLNDIFFGPGTRLTVL.

This chain links TRBV5-4 with TRBJ2-1; 11 positions agree with TRBD2. This CDR3 is built from 16 residues. Germline values: CDR1 SGHNT, CDR2 YYREEE (reference sequence). J gave up 7 bases and V 4 bases, and 10 bases lay outside the gene matches. In DNA, the CDR3 is TGTGCCAGCAGCCCGATTAGCGGGAGGGCCGGTAATGAGCAGTTCTTC. Protein sequence: CASSPISGRAGNEQFF.

This clone appeared a few times. The rearrangement joins TRBV10-3 to TRBJ2-7, with TRBD1 matching 9 bases. Per germline, CDR1 ENHRY and CDR2 SYGVKD. This CDR3 has 13 amino acids. V was clipped by 5 bases and J by 4 bases; unmatched bases: 3. The CDR3 reads CAISLTGGYEQYF. CDR3 DNA: TGTGCCATCAGTTTGACAGGGGGGTACGAGCAGTACTTC.

The chain has TRBV20-1 and TRBJ2-5; D is unresolved. The CDR3 covers 10 residues. Trimming pared 3 bases from V and 14 bases from J, leaving 13 bases between. Germline CDR1 reads DFQATT; CDR2 reads SNEGSKA (reference sequence). The CDR3 DNA reads as TGCAGTGCTAGCCGGTCCGATTTCTACTTC. Amino acids: CSASRSDFYF.

About this clone itself: Other DNA sequences in the same sample also yield this CDR3. V gene TRBV28 combines with J gene TRBJ2-7; TRBD1 might be the D (5 bases). The CDR3 is 13 residues long. Looked up from germline, CDR1 is MDHEN and CDR2 is SYDVKM. Trimming pared 3 bases from V and 2 bases from J, leaving 8 bases between. The CDR3 reads CASSFTGPYEQYF. In nucleotides, the CDR3 is TGTGCCAGCAGTTTTACAGGTCCCTACGAGCAGTACTTC.

The V and J genes are TRBV9 and TRBJ2-7; the D is unclear. V lost 4 bases to trimming and J lost 1 base, with 6 bases between them. This CDR3 contains 12 residues. Looked up from germline, CDR1 is SGDLS and CDR2 is YYNGEE. The CDR3 reads CASSSRSYEQYF. The CDR3 coding sequence is TGTGCCAGCAGCTCACGGTCCTACGAGCAGTACTTC.

This clone has just one count. The gene calls are TRBV29-1 and TRBJ2-5; the match to TRBD1 covers 10 bases. Matching the DNA end better, TRBJ2-7 makes the J call doubtful. The germline V gene encodes CDR1 SQVTM and CDR2 ANQGSEA. The CDR3 is 12 amino acids. The CDR3, as DNA: TGCAGCGTGACAGGGGGCGCGGACGAGCAGTACTTC. Residues: CSVTGGADEQYF.

This chain connects TRBV28 to TRBJ1-1; TRBD1 matches at 7 bases. The CDR3 totals 12 residues. The V and J ends lost 5 bases and 3 bases, in that order; junction bases with no gene match: 0. CDR1 is MDHEN, CDR2 SYDVKM, per germline. This CDR3 is CASSTGDTEAFF. CDR3 bases: TGTGCCAGCAGTACAGGGGACACTGAAGCTTTCTTT. The variable domain in full, completed from reference TRBV28 and TRBJ1-1, reads DVKVTQSSRYLVKRTGEKVFLECVQDMDHENMFWYRQDPGLGLRLIYFSYDVKMKEKGDIPEGYSVSREKKERFSLILESASTNQTSMYLCASSTGDTEAFFGQGTRLTVV.

This clone was counted once. The CDR3 nucleotides are TGTGCCAGCAGCTTGGATCCAGGATCCGGTTCACCCCTCCACTTT. Translating gives CASSLDPGSGSPLHF. The chain combines TRBV5-5 with TRBJ1-6; D gene unclear. CDR3 length equals 15 residues. The V and J ends lost 0 bases and 9 bases respectively, with 13 bases between them. Germline values: CDR1 SGHKS, CDR2 YYEKEE (reference sequence).

The chain couples TRBV19 to TRBJ1-5; D possibly corresponds to TRBD1 (5 bases). V lost 4 bases to trimming and J lost 4 bases, with 17 bases between them. Germline-derived CDR1 and CDR2 are LNHDA and SQIVND (reference sequence). The CDR3 spans 16 residues. CDR3 protein: CASSKGTRAFNQPQHF. CDR3 coding DNA: TGTGCCAGTAGTAAGGGAACCAGGGCTTTTAATCAGCCCCAGCATTTT.

The chain recombines TRBV11-2 with TRBJ1-4; 7 bases map to TRBD1. The CDR3 runs 14 residues. The junction had 8 bases not matched to a gene; V was cut back by 5 bases and J by 8 bases. CDR1 is SGHAT and CDR2 is FQNNGV in the germline V gene. CDR3 protein: CASSPDRAGEKLFF. In nucleotides, the CDR3 is TGTGCCAGCAGCCCTGACAGGGCCGGGGAAAAACTGTTTTTT.

The chain carries TRBV19 and TRBJ1-4, with TRBD1 as a possible D gene (6 bases). The germline V gene encodes CDR1 LNHDA and CDR2 SQIVND (reference sequence). The CDR3 has 14 amino acids. Trimming stripped 9 bases from V and 6 bases from J, with 17 bases between. The CDR3 DNA reads TGTGCCAGCAGCCCGGGGACAATAGATGAAAAACTGTTTTTT. This sequence encodes CASSPGTIDEKLFF.

The J gene is TRBJ2-1, the V gene TRBV27, with 10 bases aligning to TRBD2. The V gene's germline CDR1 is MNHEY and CDR2 SMNVEV (reference sequence). J lost 8 bases, V lost 4 bases, and 8 bases had no gene match. This CDR3 comprises 15 residues. DNA for the CDR3: TGTGCCAGCAGTTCCCCGGGACTAGCGAACCATGAGCAGTTCTTC. It encodes CASSSPGLANHEQFF.

V and J are TRBV7-9 and TRBJ2-5; D not certain. CDR1 is SEHNR, CDR2 FQNEAQ, per germline (reference sequence). V was shortened by 6 bases and J by 5 bases, with 10 bases between the two germline ends. This CDR3 spans 12 amino acids. This chain's CDR3 is CASSQMRETQYF. CDR3 nucleotide sequence: TGTGCCAGCAGTCAAATGCGGGAGACCCAGTACTTC.

This clone has more than one count but fewer than ten. The chain combines TRBV7-2 with TRBJ2-5; D gene ambiguous. V dropped 2 bases and J dropped 3 bases, with 16 bases sitting between them. The CDR3 is 16 residues long. Germline V gene sequence: CDR1 SGHTA, CDR2 FQGNSA. CDR3: CASSLRADGPKETQYF. The DNA of the CDR3 is TGTGCCAGCAGCTTACGGGCAGATGGCCCAAAAGAGACCCAGTACTTC.

The chain recombines TRBV5-5 with TRBJ2-2; 8 nucleotides align to TRBD1. Trimming at V came to 0 bases and at J to 0 bases, leaving 1 base not matched to a gene. This CDR3 contains 16 residues. Germline V gene lookup returns CDR1 SGHKS and CDR2 YYEKEE (reference sequence). The CDR3 DNA sequence: TGTGCCAGCAGCTTGGGCAGGGGGCCGAACACCGGGGAGCTGTTTTTT. This sequence encodes CASSLGRGPNTGELFF. Looking up the rest from reference TRBV5-5 and TRBJ2-2 gives the full variable domain: DAGVTQSPTHLIKTRGQQVTLRCSPISGHKSVSWYQQVLGQGPQFIFQYYEKEERGRGNFPDRFSARQFPNYSSELNVNALLLGDSALYLCASSLGRGPNTGELFFGEGSRLTVL.

This chain joins TRBV7-9 and TRBJ2-7; a possible D gene is TRBD1 (5 bases). The germline V gene has CDR1 SEHNR and CDR2 FQNEAQ (reference sequence). This CDR3 spans 15 amino acids. The V end lost 0 bases, the J end lost 5 bases, and 14 bases lay between the germline ends. CDR3 sequence reads: CASSLAVSRVHEQYF. The CDR3 DNA reads as TGTGCCAGCAGCTTAGCGGTCAGCAGGGTACACGAGCAGTACTTC.

This chain joins TRBV27 and TRBJ2-1, with 14 bases identical to TRBD2. The CDR3 sequence is 18 residues long. Germline loops: CDR1 MNHEY, CDR2 SMNVEV (reference sequence). With 4 bases clipped from V and 1 base from J, the junction kept 6 bases outside the gene matches. CDR3 nucleotides: TGTGCCAGCAGTTGGAGACTAGCGGGAGGGCTGTCCTACAATGAGCAGTTCTTC. This gives the protein CASSWRLAGGLSYNEQFF.

This clone was recorded only once. The rearrangement links TRBV19 to TRBJ2-3, with 9 bases matching TRBD1. Germline trimming cut 5 bases from V and 1 base from J; bases unmatched to any gene: 4. The CDR3 extends over 15 amino acids. Germline V gives CDR1 LNHDA, CDR2 SQIVND (reference sequence). CDR3 protein: CASSPWTGGTDTQYF. The CDR3 coding sequence is TGTGCCAGTAGTCCCTGGACAGGGGGCACAGATACGCAGTATTTT.

This clone is a singleton in its sample. The V gene is TRBV4-1, the J gene TRBJ2-7, with 7 bases that match TRBD1. This CDR3 spans 15 amino acids. V lost 0 bases and J lost 5; bases outside the gene matches: 7. Germline values: CDR1 MGHRA, CDR2 YSYEKL. The CDR3 bases are TGCGCCAGCAGCCAAGATAAGGGACAGCCACACGAGCAGTACTTC. Amino acids: CASSQDKGQPHEQYF.

This chain joins TRBV7-3 and TRBJ2-1, with 9 nucleotides matching TRBD1. V dropped 2 bases and J dropped 9; count of bases not matched to a gene: 5. CDR1 is SGHTA, CDR2 FQGTGA, per germline. This CDR3 spans 14 amino acids. CDR3 sequence reads: CASSLGTGFTEQFF. The CDR3 DNA is TGTGCCAGCAGCTTAGGGACAGGGTTTACTGAGCAGTTCTTC.

The chain combines TRBV6-5 with TRBJ2-3; D is unresolved. V lost 6 bases and J lost 5, with 12 bases in between. The germline CDR1 and CDR2 sequences are MNHEY and SVGAGI. The CDR3 covers 13 residues. CDR3 coding DNA: TGTGCCAGCAGGGGTAACTGGGGAGATACGCAGTATTTT. Encoded protein: CASRGNWGDTQYF.

The chain employs TRBV30 and TRBJ1-4, with a weak D call TRBD1 (6 bases). The CDR3 has 14 residues. Trimming stripped 3 bases from V and 4 bases from J, with 12 bases between. CDR1 GTSNPN and CDR2 SVGIG come from the germline V gene (reference sequence). The CDR3 spells CAWRGHGDNEKLFF. The CDR3 nucleotides are TGTGCCTGGAGGGGACACGGCGATAATGAAAAACTGTTTTTT.

The chain joins TRBV29-1 to TRBJ2-1; TRBD2 matches 9 bases. J was trimmed by 4 bases and V by 3 bases; bases with no gene match: 10. There are 16 residues in the CDR3. Germline lookup yields CDR1 SQVTM and CDR2 ANQGSEA. The CDR3 nucleotides read TGCAGCGTTGACCGAGTTAGGACTAGCGTGTACAATGAGCAGTTCTTC. Its translation: CSVDRVRTSVYNEQFF.